This is a list of T cell receptor beta chains from one sample in a study of CXCR3-negative and CXCR3-positive naive CD8 T cells. Following a re-call of the 5' RACE reads, TCRdb has one entry per CDR3 protein and lacks DNA. The sample spans some 140,000 distinct CDR3 sequences; the ten largest clones claim 0.4% to 0.45%. The sample was naive CXCR3+ CD8+ T cells from blood. These receptors were obtained from a human donor in good health. Some clones in this sample may be carry-over from other donors' samples. The CDR3 runs from the conserved cysteine through the conserved F or W.

>TRBV28|TRBJ1-6
CASSSLGSGSPLHF
>TRBV20-1|TRBJ2-3
CSASYRRWKVSTDTQYF
>TRBV20-1|TRBJ2-7
CSAREGETYEQYF
>TRBV5-1|TRBJ2-3
CASSLPDRFLDTQYF
>TRBV7-9|TRBJ2-1
CASSPTSGSSYNEQFF
>TRBV12-3/TRBV12-4|TRBJ2-7
CASSLSGTGLYEQYF
>TRBV4-3|TRBJ2-3
CASSPYFGIEAERSTDTQYF
>TRBV7-9|TRBJ2-7
CASSLGVSYEQYF
>TRBV29-1|TRBJ2-3
CSVVLRILDTQYF
>TRBV5-1|TRBJ2-7
CASSLGLGRRANEQYF
>TRBV7-8|TRBJ2-7
CASSFEFGSGSWYEQYF
>TRBV6-6|TRBJ2-3
CASSYYSTDTQYF
>TRBV28|TRBJ2-1
CASSLWTGMQFF
>TRBV6-4|TRBJ2-2
CASSDSGTSNTGELFF
>TRBV4-1|TRBJ1-1
CASSQERGLGTEAFF
>TRBV6-6|TRBJ1-2
CASSGDRGFDYGYTF
>TRBV5-4|TRBJ2-1
CASSSPHPAGGQYNEQFF
>TRBV7-9|TRBJ1-4
CASSSRDRRNEKLFF
>TRBV4-3|TRBJ2-2
CASSPKRGTGELFF
>TRBV7-9|TRBJ2-3
CASSRFHSTGNKKSGNPTDTQYF
>TRBV12-3/TRBV12-4|TRBJ2-1
CASSSPEEVNEQFF
>TRBV5-1|TRBJ1-1
CASSGHTVMNTEAFF
>TRBV6-6|TRBJ2-3
CARSYPTSGGSTDTQYF
>TRBV12-3/TRBV12-4|TRBJ1-4
CASNSPGQGATNEKLFF
>TRBV14|TRBJ1-3
CASSLGYFLGRDTIYF
>TRBV6-2/TRBV6-3|TRBJ2-7
CASSERSGPPFYEQYF
>TRBV3-1|TRBJ2-5
CASSQEVAGGETQYF
>TRBV18|TRBJ2-4
CASSHDTAGGHKIVAKNIQYF
>TRBV29-1|TRBJ2-7
CSVITGSYEQYF
>TRBV28|TRBJ2-7
CASSLLTSSTSYEQYF
>TRBV5-1|TRBJ2-5
CASNSDRGPQETQYF
>TRBV2|TRBJ2-5
CASSEAGQGLRKTQYF
>TRBV5-1|TRBJ1-2
CASSLGDMGQNYGYTF
>TRBV11-1|TRBJ1-5
CASSPAGARQPQHF
>TRBV4-1|TRBJ2-5
CASSQDTARETQYF
>TRBV6-5|TRBJ2-2
CASSYSRNTGELFF
>TRBV12-3/TRBV12-4|TRBJ2-3
CASSYSGTDTQYF
>TRBV28|TRBJ2-1
CASRKPGQGLEQFF
>TRBV12-3/TRBV12-4|TRBJ2-1
CASSLARDWVDEQFF